The sequence of this TCR beta chain was determined in a study of blood T cell repertoires in COVID-19. Whole-study context: The study drew acute and convalescent COVID-19 samples from the United States, Italy and Spain. Sources were T cells, B-cell-depleted T cells, or PBMCs; the material itself was cDNA or gDNA.

As originally analysed: Amplification of reference gene primers provided the estimated nucleated cell counts. Libraries were prepared by immunoSEQ multiplex PCR; TCRdb keeps only in-frame clonotypes and omits some of them. Clone size and V and J calls were adopted from that table, with D and trimming inferred from the DNA. The sample lists 100,000 to 150,000 clones; about 90% were seen once. The CDR3 has 13 amino acids. CDR1 SGHKS and CDR2 YYEKEE come from the germline V gene (reference sequence). V dropped 0 bases and J dropped 9 bases, with 10 bases sitting between them. This clone was picked up a small number of times.

The chain carries TRBV5-5 and TRBJ1-5; D unclear. Sequenced material: peripheral blood. The sequence came from a woman in her 70s with acute or convalescent COVID-19. This CDR3 reads CASSLDILWPQHF. CDR3 coding DNA: TGTGCCAGCAGCTTGGACATTCTTTGGCCCCAGCATTTT.